This T cell receptor beta chain was sequenced in a study of beta chain features in type 1 diabetes. Study outcomes and limitations: Patients with Type 1 diabetes showed moderately but significantly shorter TCRB CDR3s in all four CD4+ subsets. Short templates might get an advantage during PCR, and this would be equal in patients and controls.

Only a few counts were recorded for this clone. Its specificity is not known. Expressed TCRB transcripts were sequenced, since all the RNA that had been isolated was reverse transcribed. This table comes from immunoSEQ multiplex PCR, and its TCRdb copy is limited to in-frame clones, with some not included. The sample has hundreds of thousands of clones; over 14% are singletons. CDR1 is ENHRY, CDR2 SYGVKD, per germline. The V end was cut by 10 bases, the J end by 3 bases, with 16 bases between. The CDR3 length is 13 residues. Cells sorted by CD45RO/CCR7/CD25/CD127/CD95/CD27 comprised CD4+ naive, central memory, regulatory and stem cell-like memory cells. Each of the sorted populations had a purity greater than 95%.

The specimen sequenced was naive CD4+ T cells from blood. The receptor was isolated from a man aged 18 to 30 with type 1 diabetes. The chain is built from TRBV10-3 and TRBJ2-7; D is perhaps TRBD1 (6 bases). CDR3 DNA: TGTGCCACCTATTCAGGGGCTAACTACGAGCAGTACTTC. It specifies CATYSGANYEQYF.